These 10 T cell receptor beta chains came from one sample sequenced in a study of blood T cell repertoires in COVID-19. Profiling relied on immunoSEQ multiplex PCR, and the TCRdb table lists in-frame clones only, not all of them. Of around 380,000 clones in the sample, around 87% were seen once. Sequenced input: PBMCs or T cells enriched from blood (not recorded which). These receptors all come from a young man who had recovered from COVID-19.

The V call is TRBV7-6, the J call TRBJ2-1; possible D gene TRBD1, 5 bases. The CDR3 length is 15 residues. V was shortened by 7 bases and J by 0 bases, with 13 bases between the two germline ends. The V gene's germline CDR1 is SGHVS and CDR2 FNYEAQ. The CDR3 region has the DNA TGTGCCAGCACCTCAGGGCTCGCCTCCTACAATGAGCAGTTCTTC. This translates into CASTSGLASYNEQFF. Complete variable domain (other parts from reference TRBV7-6 and TRBJ2-1): GAGVSQSPRYKVTKRGQDVALRCDPISGHVSLYWYRQALGQGPEFLTYFNYEAQQDKSGLPNDRFSAERPEGSISTLTIQRTEQRDSAMYRCASTSGLASYNEQFFGPGTRLTVL.

The chain's CDR3 is CASRLIGHRVRMNTEAFF. CDR3 DNA: TGTGCCAGCAGGCTTATCGGCCACAGGGTAAGGATGAACACTGAAGCTTTCTTT. The gene calls are TRBV27 and TRBJ1-1; tentatively, D is TRBD1 (6 bases). V lost 6 bases to trimming and J lost 0 bases, with 23 bases between them. In germline, CDR1 is MNHEY, CDR2 SMNVEV (reference sequence). This CDR3 spans 18 amino acids.

The genes are TRBV27 and TRBJ1-2; possible D gene TRBD1, 5 bases. V lost 2 bases, J lost 6 bases, and 10 bases lay in between. Per the germline V gene, CDR1 is MNHEY and CDR2 is SMNVEV (reference sequence). The CDR3 sequence is 13 residues long. The CDR3 region is CASSLGGMDGYTF. The CDR3 bases are TGTGCCAGCAGTTTAGGGGGGATGGATGGCTACACCTTC.

The J gene is TRBJ2-7, the V gene TRBV29-1; 14 bases are a match to TRBD2. CDR3 length: 15 residues. The germline V gene has CDR1 SQVTM and CDR2 ANQGSEA. The J segment lost 5 bases and the V segment lost 6 bases, leaving 9 bases of the junction unmatched. CDR3 protein: CSVSGLAGEINEQYF. CDR3 in DNA: TGCAGCGTCTCGGGACTAGCGGGGGAGATAAACGAGCAGTACTTC.

The chain links TRBV19 to TRBJ1-2; D is uncertain. Per germline, CDR1 LNHDA and CDR2 SQIVND (reference sequence). The V end was cut by 4 bases, the J end by 3 bases, with 12 bases between. The CDR3 totals 14 residues. CDR3 DNA sequence: TGTGCCAGTAGTACCCTAACACAGTACTATGGCTACACCTTC. This encodes CASSTLTQYYGYTF.

CDR3 sequence (DNA): TGTGCCAGCAGCTTCCCCGGAGATCATAGCAATCAGCCCCAGCATTTT. Translation gives CASSFPGDHSNQPQHF. This chain joins TRBV11-3 and TRBJ1-5; D not certain. Trimming removed 3 bases from V and 0 bases from J, with 12 bases in between. This CDR3 contains 16 residues. CDR1 and CDR2 from the germline V gene are SGHNT and YENEEA.

The V call is TRBV4-1, the J call TRBJ1-2, with D perhaps TRBD1 (6 bases). Trimming shortened V by 4 bases and J by 6 bases, and 15 bases separated the two germline ends. CDR1 is MGHRA and CDR2 is YSYEKL in the germline V gene. The CDR3 length is 14 residues. DNA of the CDR3: TGCGCCAGCAGCCTCCGGGACATTGATGATGGCTACACCTTC. Translation: CASSLRDIDDGYTF.

The rearrangement uses TRBV5-4 and TRBJ1-6; TRBD1 is a possible D gene (5 bases). CDR1 and CDR2 (germline): SGHNT, YYREEE (reference sequence). The V end lost 2 bases, the J end lost 15 bases, and 18 bases lay between the germline ends. This CDR3 has 14 amino acids. The CDR3 is CASSLSPGGTNLHF. CDR3 nucleotides: TGTGCCAGCAGCTTAAGTCCGGGGGGTACCAACCTCCACTTT. Supplemented by reference TRBV5-4 and TRBJ1-6, the full variable domain reads ETGVTQSPTHLIKTRGQQVTLRCSSQSGHNTVSWYQQALGQGPQFIFQYYREEENGRGNFPPRFSGLQFPNYSSELNVNALELDDSALYLCASSLSPGGTNLHFGNGTRLTVT.

This clone was observed a single time. The chain links TRBV19 to TRBJ1-1; D is possibly TRBD1 (6 bases). CDR3 size: 13 residues. Looked up from germline, CDR1 is LNHDA and CDR2 is SQIVND (reference sequence). Between the trimmed V and J ends, which lost 5 bases and 2 bases, there was a span of 9 bases. In DNA, the CDR3 is TGTGCCAGTAGTCAGGGGTTTAACACTGAAGCTTTCTTT. This codes for CASSQGFNTEAFF.

The CDR3 is CASYRGEAFF. Here the CDR3 DNA reads TGTGCCTCATACAGGGGTGAAGCTTTCTTT. V gene TRBV30 combines with J gene TRBJ1-1, with 7 positions matching TRBD1. This CDR3 comprises 10 residues. Germline CDR1 and CDR2: GTSNPN and SVGIG (reference sequence). The J segment lost 7 bases and the V segment lost 7 bases, leaving 3 bases of the junction unmatched.